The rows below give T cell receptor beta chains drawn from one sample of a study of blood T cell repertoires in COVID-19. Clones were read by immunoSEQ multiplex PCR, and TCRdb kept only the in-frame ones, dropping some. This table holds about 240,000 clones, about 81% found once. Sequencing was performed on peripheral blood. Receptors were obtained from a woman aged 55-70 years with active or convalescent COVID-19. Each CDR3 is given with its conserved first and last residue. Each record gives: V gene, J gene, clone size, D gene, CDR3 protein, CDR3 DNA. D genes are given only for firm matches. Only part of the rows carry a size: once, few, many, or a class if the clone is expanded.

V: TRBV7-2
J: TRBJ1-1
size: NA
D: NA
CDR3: CASSLEGMAFF
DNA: TGTGCCAGCAGCTTAGAGGGGATGGCTTTCTTT

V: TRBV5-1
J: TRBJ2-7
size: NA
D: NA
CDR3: CASSLVGSSYEQYF
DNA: TGCGCCAGCAGCTTGGTTGGCAGCTCCTACGAGCAGTACTTC

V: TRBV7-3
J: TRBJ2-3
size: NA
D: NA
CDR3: CASSLVGGTDTQYF
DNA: TGTGCCAGCAGCTTAGTGGGCGGCACAGATACGCAGTATTTT

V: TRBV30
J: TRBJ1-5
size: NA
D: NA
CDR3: CAWSPGYSNQPQHF
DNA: TGTGCCTGGAGTCCAGGTTATAGCAATCAGCCCCAGCATTTT

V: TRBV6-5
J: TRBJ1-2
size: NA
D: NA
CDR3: CAGSYSAGPYGYTF
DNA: TGTGCCGGCAGTTACTCGGCAGGCCCCTATGGCTACACCTTC

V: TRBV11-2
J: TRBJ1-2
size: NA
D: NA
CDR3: CASSLDRHSRILYGYTF
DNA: TGTGCCAGCAGCTTAGATCGGCACAGTCGTATACTCTATGGCTACACCTTC

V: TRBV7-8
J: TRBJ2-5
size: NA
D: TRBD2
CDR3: CASSPLAGGQETQYF
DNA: TGTGCCAGCAGCCCCCTAGCGGGGGGGCAAGAGACCCAGTACTTC

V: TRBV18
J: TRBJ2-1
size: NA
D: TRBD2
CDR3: CASSPDKRGGHRDEQFF
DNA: TGTGCCAGCTCACCAGACAAGCGGGGGGGCCATCGGGATGAGCAGTTCTTC

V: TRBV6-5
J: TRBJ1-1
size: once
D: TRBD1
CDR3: CASSPWGQANTEAFF
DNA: TGTGCCAGCAGTCCCTGGGGACAGGCGAACACTGAAGCTTTCTTT

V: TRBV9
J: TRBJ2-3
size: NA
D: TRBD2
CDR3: CASSPRGLAGRDTQYF
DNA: TGTGCCAGCAGCCCCAGGGGACTAGCGGGGAGAGATACGCAGTATTTT

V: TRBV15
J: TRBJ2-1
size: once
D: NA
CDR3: CATSRGGVSPAYNEQFF
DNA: TGTGCCACCAGCAGAGGGGGGGTCAGTCCAGCTTACAATGAGCAGTTCTTC

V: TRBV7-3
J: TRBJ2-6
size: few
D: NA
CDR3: CASSLTPAGANVLTF
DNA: TGTGCCAGCAGCTTAACACCGGCTGGGGCCAACGTCCTGACTTTC

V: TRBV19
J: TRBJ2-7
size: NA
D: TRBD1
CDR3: CASSYRGSEHEQYF
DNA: TGTGCCAGTAGTTACAGGGGATCTGAGCACGAGCAGTACTTC

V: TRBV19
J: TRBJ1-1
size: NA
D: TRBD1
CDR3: CASNDRGLEAFF
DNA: TGTGCCAGTAACGACAGGGGGCTTGAAGCTTTCTTT

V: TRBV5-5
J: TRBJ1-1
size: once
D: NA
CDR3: CASSQSGELEAFF
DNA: TGTGCCAGCAGCCAATCGGGGGAGTTGGAAGCTTTCTTT

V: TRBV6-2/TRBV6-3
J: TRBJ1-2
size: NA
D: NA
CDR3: CASSYSRTEGYGYTF
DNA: TGTGCCAGCAGTTACTCCCGGACAGAGGGCTATGGCTACACCTTC

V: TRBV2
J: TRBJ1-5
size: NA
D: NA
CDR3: CASSEWGDNQPQHF
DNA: TGTGCCAGCAGTGAATGGGGGGACAATCAGCCCCAGCATTTT

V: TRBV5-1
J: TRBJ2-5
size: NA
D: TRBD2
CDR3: CASSLDQAGGQGAQYF
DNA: TGCGCCAGCAGCTTGGATCAAGCGGGGGGGCAGGGGGCCCAGTACTTC

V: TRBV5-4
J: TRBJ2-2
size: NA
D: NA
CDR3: CASRKDYLLNTGELFF
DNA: TGTGCCAGCAGAAAGGACTACCTACTAAACACCGGGGAGCTGTTTTTT

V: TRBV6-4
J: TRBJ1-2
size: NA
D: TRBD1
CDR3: CASSPRTGNYGYTF
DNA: TGTGCCAGCAGTCCAAGGACAGGGAACTATGGCTACACCTTC

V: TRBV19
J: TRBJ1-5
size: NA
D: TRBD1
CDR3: CASSRTGERNQPQHF
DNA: TGTGCCAGTAGCAGGACAGGGGAACGCAATCAGCCCCAGCATTTT

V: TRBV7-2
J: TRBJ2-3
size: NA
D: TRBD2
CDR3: CASSLGTSGTDTQYF
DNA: TGTGCCAGCAGCTTAGGGACTAGCGGCACAGATACGCAGTATTTT

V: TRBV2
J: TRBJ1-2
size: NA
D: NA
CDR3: CASSDAGPNYGYTF
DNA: TGTGCCAGCAGTGACGCAGGGCCGAACTATGGCTACACCTTC

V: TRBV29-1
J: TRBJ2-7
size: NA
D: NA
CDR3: CSVEDRVTYEQYF
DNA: TGCAGCGTTGAAGATCGGGTCACCTACGAGCAGTACTTC

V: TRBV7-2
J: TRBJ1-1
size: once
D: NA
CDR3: CASSLRDTEAFF
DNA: TGTGCCAGCAGCTTACGGGACACTGAAGCTTTCTTT

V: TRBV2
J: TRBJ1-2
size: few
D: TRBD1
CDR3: CASSGQGEGYTF
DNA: TGTGCCAGCAGTGGACAGGGAGAAGGCTACACCTTC

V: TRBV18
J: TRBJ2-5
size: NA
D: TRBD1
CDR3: CASSHGTGGAETQYF
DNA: TGTGCCAGCTCCCACGGGACAGGGGGCGCGGAGACCCAGTACTTC

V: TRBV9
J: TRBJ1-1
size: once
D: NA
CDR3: CASSVHRDTEAFF
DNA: TGTGCCAGCAGCGTCCACAGGGACACTGAAGCTTTCTTT

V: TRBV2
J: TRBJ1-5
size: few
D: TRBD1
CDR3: CASSRGTGGWDQPQHF
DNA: TGTGCCAGCAGCCGAGGGACAGGGGGCTGGGATCAGCCCCAGCATTTT

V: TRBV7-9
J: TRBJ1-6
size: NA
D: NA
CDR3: CASSLYNSPLHF
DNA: TGTGCCAGCAGCCTTTATAATTCACCCCTCCACTTT

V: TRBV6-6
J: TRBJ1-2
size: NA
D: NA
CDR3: CATTGQLGYTF
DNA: TGTGCCACGACAGGACAGCTAGGCTACACCTTC

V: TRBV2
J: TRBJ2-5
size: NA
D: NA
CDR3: CASTRDFQETQYF
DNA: TGTGCCAGCACTCGGGACTTCCAAGAGACCCAGTACTTC

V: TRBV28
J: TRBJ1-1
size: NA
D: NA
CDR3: CASSLGGLGSLDTEAFF
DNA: TGTGCCAGCAGTTTGGGGGGGTTAGGGAGTTTAGACACTGAAGCTTTCTTT

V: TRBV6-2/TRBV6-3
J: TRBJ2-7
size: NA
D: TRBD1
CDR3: CASSISGTGGVEQYF
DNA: TGTGCCAGCAGTATTTCCGGGACAGGGGGCGTCGAGCAGTACTTC

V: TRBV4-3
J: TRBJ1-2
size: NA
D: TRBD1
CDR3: CASSQDAFGTGLFGYTF
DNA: TGCGCCAGCAGCCAAGACGCCTTCGGGACAGGGCTTTTTGGCTACACCTTC

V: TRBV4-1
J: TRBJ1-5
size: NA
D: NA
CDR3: CASSQVGEASNQPQHF
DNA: TGCGCCAGCAGCCAAGTGGGGGAGGCCTCCAATCAGCCCCAGCATTTT

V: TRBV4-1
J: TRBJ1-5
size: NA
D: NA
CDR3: CASSQTTGFSNQPQHF
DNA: TGCGCCAGCAGCCAAACAACAGGGTTTAGCAATCAGCCCCAGCATTTT

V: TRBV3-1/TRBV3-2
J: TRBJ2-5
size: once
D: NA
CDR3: CASSQGRQKETQYF
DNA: TGTGCCAGCAGCCAAGGACGACAGAAAGAGACCCAGTACTTC

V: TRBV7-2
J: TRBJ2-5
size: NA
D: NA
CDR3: CASSLYLEAQYF
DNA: TGTGCCAGCAGCCTATACCTGGAGGCCCAGTACTTC

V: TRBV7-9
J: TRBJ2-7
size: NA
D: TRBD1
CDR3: CASSVLRGATGFGEQYF
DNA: TGTGCCAGCAGCGTCTTACGTGGGGCGACAGGGTTCGGCGAGCAGTACTTC

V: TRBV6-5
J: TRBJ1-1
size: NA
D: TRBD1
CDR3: CASTPGQVVTEAFF
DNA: TGTGCCAGCACACCGGGACAGGTGGTAACTGAAGCTTTCTTT

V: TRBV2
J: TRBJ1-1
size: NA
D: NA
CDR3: CASSVYGEGSEAFF
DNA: TGTGCCAGCAGTGTTTACGGGGAGGGTAGTGAAGCTTTCTTT

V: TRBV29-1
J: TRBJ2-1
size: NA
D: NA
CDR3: CSVRQNEDSKQFF
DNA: TGCAGCGTCAGACAAAACGAGGACAGCAAGCAGTTCTTC

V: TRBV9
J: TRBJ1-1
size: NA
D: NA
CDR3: CASSARIGASLTEAFF
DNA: TGTGCCAGCAGCGCCCGGATTGGAGCCTCCTTAACTGAAGCTTTCTTT

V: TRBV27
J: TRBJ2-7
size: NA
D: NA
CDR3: CASSRPSGDGYEQYF
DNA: TGTGCCAGCAGCCGACCGTCGGGAGACGGCTACGAGCAGTACTTC

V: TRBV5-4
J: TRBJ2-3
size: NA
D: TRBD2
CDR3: CASSFPSAGGSTDTQYF
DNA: TGTGCCAGCAGCTTTCCCTCGGCGGGGGGCAGCACAGATACGCAGTATTTT

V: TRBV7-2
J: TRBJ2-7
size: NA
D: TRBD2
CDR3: CASSHEMGGEQYF
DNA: TGTGCCAGCAGCCATGAGATGGGGGGGGAGCAGTACTTC

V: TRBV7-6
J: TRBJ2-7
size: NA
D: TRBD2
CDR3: CASSPRTSGGEYEQYF
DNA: TGTGCCAGCAGCCCCCGGACTAGCGGGGGGGAATACGAGCAGTACTTC

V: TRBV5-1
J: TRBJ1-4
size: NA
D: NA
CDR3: CASSAGANEKLFF
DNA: TGCGCCAGCAGCGCCGGGGCTAATGAAAAACTGTTTTTT

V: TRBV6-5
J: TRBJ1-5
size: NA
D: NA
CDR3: CASSYGGENQPQHF
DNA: TGTGCCAGCAGTTACGGTGGAGAGAATCAGCCCCAGCATTTT

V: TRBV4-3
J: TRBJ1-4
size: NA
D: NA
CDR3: CASSPNRGGSEKLFF
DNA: TGCGCCAGCAGCCCGAATAGGGGGGGGAGTGAAAAACTGTTTTTT